The clone carrying this T cell receptor (beta chain) is judged medium-sized. What it recognizes is unknown. TCRdb used MiXCR to reprocess the reads, holding one entry per CDR3 protein. The sample has over 750 distinct CDR3 sequences; around 17% are singletons. This specimen belongs to a study of liver allograft versus peripheral blood T cells. Study-level background: Recipients' peripheral blood T cell receptor repertoires were compared with those in transplanted livers. General study results and limits: Peripheral blood repertoires reportedly differed from the T cell receptor repertoires found inside liver allografts.

The TCR comes from a human patient who had a liver transplant. The graft donor may be the source of some T cells.

The CDR3 DNA follows: TGTGCCAGCACCCTACTAGCGGGAATACACGAGCAGTACTTC. This encodes CASTLLAGIHEQYF. V and J are TRBV6-2 or TRBV6-3 and TRBJ2-7; TRBD2 aligns across 10 bases. The CDR3 consists of 14 residues. V dropped 7 bases and J dropped 5; count of bases not matched to a gene: 8. The germline V gene encodes CDR1 MNHEY and CDR2 SVGEGT.